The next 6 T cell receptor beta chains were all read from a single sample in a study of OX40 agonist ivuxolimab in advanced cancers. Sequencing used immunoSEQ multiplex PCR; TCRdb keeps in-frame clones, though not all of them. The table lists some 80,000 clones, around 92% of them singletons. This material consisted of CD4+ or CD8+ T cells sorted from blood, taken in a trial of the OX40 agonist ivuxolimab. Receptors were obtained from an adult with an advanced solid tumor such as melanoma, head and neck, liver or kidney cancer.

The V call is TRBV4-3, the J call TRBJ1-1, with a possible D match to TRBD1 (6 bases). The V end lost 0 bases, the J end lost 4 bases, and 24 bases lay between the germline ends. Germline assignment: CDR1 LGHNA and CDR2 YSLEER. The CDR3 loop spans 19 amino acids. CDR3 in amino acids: CASSQDQVVGAITLTEAFF. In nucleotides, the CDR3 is TGCGCCAGCAGCCAAGATCAAGTTGTGGGGGCTATCACCCTCACTGAAGCTTTCTTT.

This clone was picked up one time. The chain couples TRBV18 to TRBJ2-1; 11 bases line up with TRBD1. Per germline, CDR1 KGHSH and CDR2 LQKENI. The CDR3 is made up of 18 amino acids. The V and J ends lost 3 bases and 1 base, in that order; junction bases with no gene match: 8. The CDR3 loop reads CASSPGQGAATSYNEQFF. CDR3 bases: TGTGCCAGCTCACCCGGACAGGGGGCCGCTACATCCTACAATGAGCAGTTCTTC.

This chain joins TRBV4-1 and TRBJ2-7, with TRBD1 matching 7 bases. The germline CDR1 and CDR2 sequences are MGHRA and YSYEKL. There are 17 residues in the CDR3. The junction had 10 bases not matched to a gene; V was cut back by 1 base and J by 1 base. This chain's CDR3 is CASSQVPPGTASYEQYF. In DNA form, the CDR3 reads TGCGCCAGCAGCCAAGTGCCCCCCGGGACAGCGTCCTACGAGCAGTACTTC.

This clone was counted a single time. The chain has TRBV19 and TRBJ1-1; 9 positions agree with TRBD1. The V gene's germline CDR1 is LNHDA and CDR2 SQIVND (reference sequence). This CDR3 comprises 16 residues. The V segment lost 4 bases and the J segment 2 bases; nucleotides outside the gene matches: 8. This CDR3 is CASSRDREGENTEAFF. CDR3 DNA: TGTGCCAGTAGTAGGGACAGGGAGGGGGAAAACACTGAAGCTTTCTTT.

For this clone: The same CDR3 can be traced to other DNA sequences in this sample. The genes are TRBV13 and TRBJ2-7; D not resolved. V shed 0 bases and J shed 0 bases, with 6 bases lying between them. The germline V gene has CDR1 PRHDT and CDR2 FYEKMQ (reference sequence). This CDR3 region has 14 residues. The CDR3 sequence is CASSLGRSSYEQYF. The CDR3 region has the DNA TGTGCCAGCAGCTTAGGACGGAGCTCCTACGAGCAGTACTTC.

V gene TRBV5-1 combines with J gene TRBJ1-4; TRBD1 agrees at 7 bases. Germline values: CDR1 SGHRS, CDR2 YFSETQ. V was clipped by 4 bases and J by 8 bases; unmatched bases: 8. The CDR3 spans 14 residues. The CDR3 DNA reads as TGCGCCAGCAGCCAAACAGGGGCGGGCGAAAAACTGTTTTTT. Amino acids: CASSQTGAGEKLFF.